The 31 T cell receptor beta chains below were found in one sample sequenced in a study of neurological immune-mediated disorders. TCRdb fed the 5' RACE reads into MiXCR, producing one record per CDR3 protein. This sample has fewer than 80,000 distinct CDR3 sequences, with 4% to 5.5% found just once. The sample comprised PBMCs. The receptors were gathered from a woman between 45 and 65 years old with multiple sclerosis.

The V gene is TRBV14, the J gene TRBJ2-1; 10 bases match TRBD2. CDR3 length equals 15 residues. Germline V gene lookup returns CDR1 SGHDN and CDR2 FVKESK. Unmatched junction bases numbered 3, after V lost 2 bases and J lost 5 bases. CDR3 amino acids: CASSQKRGGDNEQFF. The CDR3 nucleotides read TGTGCCAGCAGCCAAAAGCGGGGGGGGGACAATGAGCAGTTCTTC. Variable domain in full (rest from reference TRBV14 and TRBJ2-1): EAGVTQFPSHSVIEKGQTVTLRCDPISGHDNLYWYRRVMGKEIKFLLHFVKESKQDESGMPNNRFLAERTGGTYSTLKVQPAELEDSGVYFCASSQKRGGDNEQFFGPGTRLTVL.

J is TRBJ2-4 and V is TRBV5-1; the D gene is possibly TRBD2 (6 bases). Germline CDR1 and CDR2: SGHRS and YFSETQ. Deletions cut 0 bases from V and 6 bases from J, with 10 bases between. The CDR3 is made up of 14 amino acids. The CDR3 is CASSLGGDSNIQYF. For the CDR3, the DNA is TGCGCCAGCAGCTTGGGGGGGGACTCAAACATTCAGTACTTC.

This clonotype was counted at least ten times. The chain combines TRBV7-2 with TRBJ2-3, with unresolved D. Germline V lookup: CDR1 SGHTA, CDR2 FQGNSA. The CDR3 is 15 residues long. V was shortened by 7 bases and J by 5 bases, with 19 bases between the two germline ends. CDR3 residues: CASIDSALSRDTQYF. The DNA for the CDR3 is TGTGCCAGCATCGACTCCGCCTTATCGAGAGATACGCAGTATTTT. Supplemented by reference TRBV7-2 and TRBJ2-3, the full variable domain reads GAGVSQSPSNKVTEKGKDVELRCDPISGHTALYWYRQSLGQGLEFLIYFQGNSAPDKSGLPSDRFSAERTGGSVSTLTIQRTQQEDSAVYLCASIDSALSRDTQYFGPGTRLTVL.

This clonotype has a count of ten or more. The genes are TRBV7-2 and TRBJ2-6; TRBD1 matches at 7 bases. V shed 5 bases, J shed 0 bases, and the junction held 7 bases outside the gene matches. CDR3 size: 17 residues. The germline V gene encodes CDR1 SGHTA and CDR2 FQGNSA. CDR3 nucleotide sequence: TGTGCCAGCAGCCGGGGACAGAGGAGCTCTGGGGCCAACGTCCTGACTTTC. Protein sequence: CASSRGQRSSGANVLTF. The variable domain in full, completed from reference TRBV7-2 and TRBJ2-6, reads GAGVSQSPSNKVTEKGKDVELRCDPISGHTALYWYRQSLGQGLEFLIYFQGNSAPDKSGLPSDRFSAERTGGSVSTLTIQRTQQEDSAVYLCASSRGQRSSGANVLTFGAGSRLTVL.

In this sample, this clonotype turned up many times. The chain has TRBV28 and TRBJ2-5; D is ambiguous. V lost 11 bases, J lost 1 base, and 11 bases lay in between. CDR3 size: 12 residues. Germline lookup yields CDR1 MDHEN and CDR2 SYDVKM. CDR3 nucleotides: TGTGCCGGAGTCTGGGTCCAAGAGACCCAGTACTTC. Translated: CAGVWVQETQYF.

This clonotype was picked up many times. The chain carries TRBV25-1 and TRBJ2-1; D is uncertain. CDR1 and CDR2 (germline): MGHDK, SYGVNS. V gave up 8 bases and J gave up 10 bases, with 12 bases separating them. This CDR3 region has 11 residues. CDR3 amino acids: CASGSGSEQFF. The CDR3 bases are TGTGCCAGCGGAAGTGGCAGCGAGCAGTTCTTC.

This clonotype was picked up a small number of times. A much larger clone lies one base from this, so it may be a read error. CDR3 amino acids: CASILESIYGYTF. CDR3 nucleotides: TGTGCCAGCATCCTCGAAAGTATCTATGGCTACACCTTC. The gene calls are TRBV7-9 and TRBJ1-2; D unclear. Germline V gives CDR1 SEHNR, CDR2 FQNEAQ (reference sequence). V was clipped by 7 bases and J by 4 bases, with 13 bases between them. The CDR3 loop spans 13 amino acids. Using reference TRBV7-9 and TRBJ1-2 for the parts outside the CDR3, the full variable domain is DTGVSQNPRHKITKRGQNVTFRCDPISEHNRLYWYRQTLGQGPEFLTYFQNEAQLEKSRLLSDRFSAERPKGSFSTLEIQRTEQGDSAMYLCASILESIYGYTFGSGTRLTVV.

This clonotype has ten or more counts. V gene TRBV9 combines with J gene TRBJ1-2; D remains unclear. This CDR3 region has 15 residues. Germline loops: CDR1 SGDLS, CDR2 YYNGEE. V lost 0 bases to trimming and J lost 3 bases, with 12 bases between them. CDR3 DNA sequence: TGTGCCAGCAGCGTAGCCCCAGGTGGAGACTATGGCTACACCTTC. Translated: CASSVAPGGDYGYTF.

For this clonotype: A much larger clone lies one base from this, so it may be a read error. For the CDR3, the DNA is TGTGCCAGCAGTTTCACCGCTGCAGGGTTCCCGAGCACAGATACGCAGTATTTT. Translating gives CASSFTAAGFPSTDTQYF. This rearrangement joins TRBV28 to TRBJ2-3; D is perhaps TRBD1 (5 bases). This CDR3 region has 18 residues. V was cut by 3 bases and J by 0 bases, with 19 bases left in between. Germline CDR1 MDHEN, CDR2 SYDVKM.

The CDR3 reads CASSFIYLGGYTF. The DNA of the CDR3 is TGTGCCAGCAGTTTCATCTACTTGGGGGGCTACACCTTC. The V and J genes are TRBV12-3 or TRBV12-4 and TRBJ1-2; D not certain. The CDR3 is 13 amino acids. V was shortened by 3 bases and J by 8 bases, with 13 bases between the two germline ends.

This clonotype showed up many times. The genes are TRBV12-3 or TRBV12-4 and TRBJ1-5, with 8 bases identical to TRBD1. The CDR3 runs to 14 residues. After removal of 3 bases from V and 5 bases from J, the junction contained 3 bases not matched to a gene. The CDR3 DNA reads as TGTGCCAGCAGTTTGACAGGGGTCGATCAGCCCCAGCATTTT. Translated: CASSLTGVDQPQHF.

This clonotype was counted only a few times. The V gene is TRBV28, the J gene TRBJ2-2, with D possibly matching TRBD1 (5 bases). CDR1 is MDHEN, CDR2 SYDVKM, per germline. The CDR3 runs to 13 residues. V lost 2 bases and J 9 bases, leaving 10 bases between the germline ends. CDR3 nucleotides: TGTGCCAGCAGTTTAACGACAGACCGGGAGCTGTTTTTT. It codes for CASSLTTDRELFF.

The chain carries TRBV2 and TRBJ2-2, with unresolved D. CDR1 SNHLY and CDR2 FYNNEI come from the germline V gene. The CDR3 has 16 amino acids. V lost 4 bases and J 3 bases, leaving 15 bases between the germline ends. The CDR3: CASSAGSRKYTGELFF. Here the CDR3 DNA reads TGTGCCAGCAGTGCCGGATCTAGAAAGTACACCGGGGAGCTGTTTTTT.

This clonotype has a count of ten or more. This chain connects TRBV28 to TRBJ1-1; D unresolved. Between the trimmed V and J ends, which lost 1 base and 2 bases, there was a span of 8 bases. The CDR3 contains 14 residues. Germline V gene lookup returns CDR1 MDHEN and CDR2 SYDVKM. This chain's CDR3 is CASSLFAANTEAFF. CDR3 bases: TGTGCCAGCAGTTTATTTGCGGCCAACACTGAAGCTTTCTTT.

This clonotype is a singleton in its sample. V usage is TRBV15 and J usage is TRBJ2-1; D perhaps matches TRBD2 (7 bases). The CDR3 sequence is 16 residues long. V lost 3 bases and J 8 bases, leaving 20 bases between the germline ends. In germline, CDR1 is LNHNV, CDR2 YYDKDF (reference sequence). The CDR3 bases are TGTGCCACCAGCAGGCGGATAGGGGGGGGCGTATATGAGCAGTTCTTC. This encodes CATSRRIGGGVYEQFF.

This clonotype was seen many times. The chain has TRBV29-1 and TRBJ2-6; possibly TRBD2 for D (6 bases). Germline V gives CDR1 SQVTM, CDR2 ANQGSEA. The CDR3 contains 17 residues. Trimming removed 4 bases at V and 0 bases at J, with 16 bases between. CDR3 in DNA: TGCAGCGTTGTAGCGGCGGACCCTAGCTCTGGGGCCAACGTCCTGACTTTC. Residues: CSVVAADPSSGANVLTF.

In its sample, this clonotype is medium-sized. The chain combines TRBV3-1 with TRBJ1-6, with D possibly being TRBD1 (5 bases). Between the trimmed V and J ends, which lost 3 bases and 7 bases, there was a span of 7 bases. This CDR3 contains 13 residues. The germline gives CDR1 LGHDT, CDR2 YNNKEL (reference sequence). The CDR3 coding sequence is TGTGCCAGCAGCCAGGACAAAAATTCACCCCTCCACTTT. It translates to CASSQDKNSPLHF.

This rearrangement joins TRBV20-1 to TRBJ2-5; 9 bases map to TRBD1. The length of the CDR3 is 14 residues. Per the germline V gene, CDR1 is DFQATT and CDR2 is SNEGSKA (reference sequence). The V segment lost 6 bases and the J segment 2 bases; nucleotides outside the gene matches: 7. The CDR3 region is CSALDRGWQETQYF. DNA of the CDR3: TGCAGTGCGTTGGACAGGGGCTGGCAAGAGACCCAGTACTTC.

This clonotype was observed many times. The V call is TRBV12-3 or TRBV12-4, the J call TRBJ1-2; 8 bases are shared with TRBD1. V shed 5 bases and J 8 bases; nucleotides not matched to a gene: 16. The CDR3 loop spans 16 amino acids. The CDR3 loop is CASSPPGQDALLGYTF. The DNA of the CDR3 is TGTGCCAGCAGTCCGCCGGGACAGGATGCCCTATTAGGCTACACCTTC.

This clonotype was counted ten times or more. This chain connects TRBV6-5 to TRBJ1-1, with D perhaps TRBD1 (6 bases). The germline V and J ends were trimmed by 2 bases and 7 bases, with 8 bases remaining between them. The CDR3 has 12 residues. Germline CDR1 MNHEY, CDR2 SVGAGI. CDR3: CASSYRGDEAFF. The CDR3 DNA sequence: TGTGCCAGCAGTTACAGGGGGGATGAAGCTTTCTTT.

At least ten counts were recorded for this clonotype. The V call is TRBV20-1, the J call TRBJ1-2, with D possibly TRBD1 on 6 matching bases. CDR1 and CDR2 from the germline V gene are DFQATT and SNEGSKA (reference sequence). CDR3 length: 13 residues. V was cut by 0 bases and J by 5 bases, with 10 bases left in between. In DNA, the CDR3 is TGCAGTGCTAGAGAAGGGACATTTTATGGCTACACCTTC. The encoded protein is CSAREGTFYGYTF.

Notes on this clonotype: With a much larger clone just one base away, this may be a read error. The chain has TRBV5-1 and TRBJ1-2, with 7 bases aligning to TRBD1. There are 15 residues in the CDR3. J gave up 5 bases and V 5 bases, and 12 bases lay outside the gene matches. CDR1 is SGHRS and CDR2 is YFSETQ in the germline V gene. CDR3 amino acids: CASSVKGAQGYGYTF. DNA of the CDR3: TGCGCCAGCAGTGTGAAGGGGGCGCAGGGGTATGGCTACACCTTC.

This clonotype came up many times. The chain has TRBV5-1 and TRBJ2-2; a possible D gene is TRBD1 (5 bases). V was trimmed by 2 bases and J by 8 bases, leaving 10 bases between them. Per the germline V gene, CDR1 is SGHRS and CDR2 is YFSETQ. The length of the CDR3 is 13 residues. The CDR3 sequence is CASSFRALGELFF. The CDR3 nucleotides read TGCGCCAGCAGCTTCAGGGCTTTGGGGGAGCTGTTTTTT.

This clonotype was counted only a few times. The chain is built from TRBV6-5 and TRBJ1-1; D is undetermined. The germline V and J ends were trimmed by 2 bases and 6 bases, with 7 bases remaining between them. CDR3 size: 12 residues. Germline loops: CDR1 MNHEY, CDR2 SVGAGI. CDR3 DNA sequence: TGTGCCAGCAGTTACGGAAGTGCTGAAGCTTTCTTT. Its protein product is CASSYGSAEAFF.

This clonotype was seen repeatedly, ten times or more. The CDR3 coding sequence is TGTGCCATCAGCCAGGGGGCGGGTTACGAGCAGTACGTC. This sequence encodes CAISQGAGYEQYV. The V and J genes are TRBV10-3 and TRBJ2-7, with TRBD1 identical over 8 bases. The J segment lost 4 bases and the V segment lost 6 bases, leaving 5 bases of the junction unmatched. This CDR3 comprises 13 residues. Germline V gene sequence: CDR1 ENHRY, CDR2 SYGVKD.

This clonotype has a count of ten or more. The rearrangement joins TRBV5-1 to TRBJ2-3; 8 bases line up with TRBD2. V gave up 4 bases and J gave up 2 bases; unmatched junction bases: 6. CDR1 SGHRS and CDR2 YFSETQ come from the germline V gene. The CDR3 is 15 residues long. CDR3 region: CASSPGLANTDTQYF. In nucleotides, the CDR3 is TGCGCCAGCAGCCCAGGACTAGCCAACACAGATACGCAGTATTTT.

The sample holds many counts of this clonotype. The rearrangement links TRBV10-3 to TRBJ2-1, with 7 bases that match TRBD1. V lost 4 bases, J lost 0 bases, and 3 bases stayed unmatched. The V gene's germline CDR1 is ENHRY and CDR2 SYGVKD. The CDR3 has 15 residues. Written as DNA, the CDR3 is TGTGCCATCAGTGTAGACAGGGCCTCCTACAATGAGCAGTTCTTC. Translation: CAISVDRASYNEQFF.

This clonotype was observed at least ten times. Here the CDR3 reads CSARDLLGSYNEQFF. The CDR3 nucleotides are TGCAGTGCTAGAGATCTTTTGGGGAGCTACAATGAGCAGTTCTTC. This chain links TRBV20-1 with TRBJ2-1; tentative D call: TRBD2 (5 bases). The CDR3 is made up of 15 amino acids. With 0 bases removed from V and 3 bases from J, the gap between germline ends came to 12 bases. Germline V gene sequence: CDR1 DFQATT, CDR2 SNEGSKA (reference sequence).

This clonotype was recorded at least ten times. The genes are TRBV4-2 and TRBJ2-1; 7 nucleotides line up with TRBD2. Trimming removed 1 base from V and 3 bases from J; junction bases left unmatched: 6. CDR3 length: 16 amino acids. Looked up from germline, CDR1 is LGHNA and CDR2 is YNFKEQ. The CDR3: CASSQGKRGDYNEQFF. DNA of the CDR3: TGTGCCAGCAGCCAAGGAAAGCGGGGAGACTACAATGAGCAGTTCTTC.

This clonotype was counted ten times or more. V gene TRBV15 combines with J gene TRBJ2-1, with 8 bases identical to TRBD1. The CDR3 runs 17 residues. The germline V gene has CDR1 LNHNV and CDR2 YYDKDF (reference sequence). J was trimmed by 9 bases and V by 1 base; bases with no gene match: 14. The DNA for the CDR3 is TGTGCCACCAGCAGAGGATCAGGGGGCATCTCATTGGGTGAGCAGTTCTTC. Translating it yields CATSRGSGGISLGEQFF.

With regard to this clonotype: A much larger clone differs by one base, so this may be a read error. The conserved phenylalanine or tryptophan is not found at the CDR3 terminus, so this likely reflects a read error. This rearrangement joins TRBV5-1 to TRBJ1-2; TRBD1 is a possible D gene (6 bases). The CDR3 runs 15 residues. Germline V gene sequence: CDR1 SGHRS, CDR2 YFSETQ. CDR3 coding DNA: TGCGGGTCGCGGGGGGCATACAGAACTGACTATGGCTACACCGTC. Its translation is CGSRGAYRTDYGYTV.